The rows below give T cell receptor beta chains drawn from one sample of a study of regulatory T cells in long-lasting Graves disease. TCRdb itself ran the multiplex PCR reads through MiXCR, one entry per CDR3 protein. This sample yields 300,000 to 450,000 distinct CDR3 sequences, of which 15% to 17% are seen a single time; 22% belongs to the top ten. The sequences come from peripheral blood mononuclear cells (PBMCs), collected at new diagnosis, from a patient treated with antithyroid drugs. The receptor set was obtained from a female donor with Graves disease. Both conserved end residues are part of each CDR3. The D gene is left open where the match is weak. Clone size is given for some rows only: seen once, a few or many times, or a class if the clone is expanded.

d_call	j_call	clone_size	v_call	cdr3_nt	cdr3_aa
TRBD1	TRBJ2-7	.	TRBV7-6	TGTGCCAGCAGCTTAGCGGGGGACAGTTATGAGGTATACGAGCAGTACTTC	CASSLAGDSYEVYEQYF
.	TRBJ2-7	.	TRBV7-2	TGTGCCAGCAGGGACTGGCACTCCTACGAGCAGTACTTC	CASRDWHSYEQYF
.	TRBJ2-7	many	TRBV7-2	TGTGCCAGCAGCTTAGGATCCACACTAGGGCGGGAGCAGTACTTC	CASSLGSTLGREQYF
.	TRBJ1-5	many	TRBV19	TGTGCCAGTACGTCGTCCAGGCATAGCAATCAGCCCCAGCATTTT	CASTSSRHSNQPQHF
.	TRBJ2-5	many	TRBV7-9	TGTGCCAGCAGCCTTGGAGGGACAGTACCGATTGGGGAGACCCAGTACTTC	CASSLGGTVPIGETQYF
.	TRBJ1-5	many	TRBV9	TGTGCCAGCAGCGTAGGAGTAGCCGATCAGCCCCAGCATTTT	CASSVGVADQPQHF
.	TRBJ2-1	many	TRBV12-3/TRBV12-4	TGTGCCAGCGGGGCGGAGGTTACAAATGAGCAGTTCTTC	CASGAEVTNEQFF
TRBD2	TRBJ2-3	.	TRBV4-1	TGCGCCAGCAGCCAAGATCGCCGCGGGCGGGGGGGCTCCCGCACAGATATGCAGTATTTT	CASSQDRRGRGGSRTDMQYF
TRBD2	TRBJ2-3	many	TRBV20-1	TGCAGTGCGAGCGGGCTAGCGGCCACAGATACGCAGTATTTT	CSASGLAATDTQYF
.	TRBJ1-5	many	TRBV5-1	TGCGCCAGCAGCTTGTTTGCATCCGGGGATCAGCCCCAGCATTTT	CASSLFASGDQPQHF
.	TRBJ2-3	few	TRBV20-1	TGCAGTGCTAGAGGGCAGGATTCGAATACGCAGTATTTT	CSARGQDSNTQYF
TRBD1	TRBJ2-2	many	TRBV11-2	TGTGCCAGCAGCGAGGGCAGAGACAGGGTACCCGGGGAGCTGTTTTTT	CASSEGRDRVPGELFF
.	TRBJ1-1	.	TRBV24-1	TGTGCCACCAGTGGGGAGGGCACTGAAGCTTTCTTT	CATSGEGTEAFF
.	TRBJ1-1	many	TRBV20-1	TGCAGTGCCCCCTCCGTGGAGGGTACTGAAGCTTTCTTT	CSAPSVEGTEAFF
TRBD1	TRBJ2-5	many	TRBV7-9	TGTGCCAGCAGCTCCGGACAGGGCTGGGCGACCCAGTACTTC	CASSSGQGWATQYF
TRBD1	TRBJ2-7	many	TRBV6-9	TGTGCCAGCAGTTATTTTCAGGGGGCAGACGAGCAGTACTTC	CASSYFQGADEQYF
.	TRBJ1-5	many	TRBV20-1	TGCAGTGCTAGAGATTTGAGACAGGGCAATCAGCCCCAGCATTTT	CSARDLRQGNQPQHF
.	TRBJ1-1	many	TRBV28	TGTGCCAGCACTCGGGGAGGTAGGACTGAAGCTTTCTTT	CASTRGGRTEAFF
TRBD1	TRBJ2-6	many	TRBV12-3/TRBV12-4	TGTGCCAGCTCGGACAGGGGAAGTAGTGGGGCCAACGTCCTGACTTTC	CASSDRGSSGANVLTF
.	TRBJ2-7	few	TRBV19	TGTGCCAGTAGTCCATGGGACACCGGGAGCGAGCAGTACTTC	CASSPWDTGSEQYF
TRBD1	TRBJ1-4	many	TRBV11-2	TGTGCCAGCAGTTCTTGGACAGGGACCGATGAAAAACTGTTTTTT	CASSSWTGTDEKLFF
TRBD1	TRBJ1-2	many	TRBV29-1	TGCAGCGTGTCACCGGGACAGAGTAAACGGATCGATGGCTACACCTTC	CSVSPGQSKRIDGYTF
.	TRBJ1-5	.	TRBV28	TGTGCCAGCACGGGACGGAACAATCAGCCCCAGCATTTT	CASTGRNNQPQHF
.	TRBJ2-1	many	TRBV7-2	TGTGCCAGCAGCTTTGGCGTGACGGGCCTGAATGAGCAGTTCTTC	CASSFGVTGLNEQFF
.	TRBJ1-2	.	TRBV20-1	TGCAGTGCCCGCGGCTACACCTTC	CSARGYTF
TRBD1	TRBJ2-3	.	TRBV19	TGTGCCAGTAGGAGGACAGGGACCAGGTATGGAACAGATACGCAGTATTTT	CASRRTGTRYGTDTQYF
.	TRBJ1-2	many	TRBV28	TGTGCCAGCACGGGTGGAGGGAAAACTTATGGCTACACCTTC	CASTGGGKTYGYTF
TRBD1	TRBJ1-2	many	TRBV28	TGTGCCTCGCAGGGGGGGACCGTCAACTATGGCTACACCTTC	CASQGGTVNYGYTF
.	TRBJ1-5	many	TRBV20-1	TGCAGTGCTAGAGATCCGATGGAGGGAGGCAATCAGCCCCAGCATTTT	CSARDPMEGGNQPQHF
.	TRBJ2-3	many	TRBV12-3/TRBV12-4	TGTGCCAGCAGTTTAACGTACAGGGCCGGGGTAGATACGCAGTATTTT	CASSLTYRAGVDTQYF
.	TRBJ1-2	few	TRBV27	TGTGCCAGCAGTGGCACAACGGATGGCTACACCTTC	CASSGTTDGYTF
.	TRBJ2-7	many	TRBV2	TGTGCCAGCAGTGAGGTTCGGCTAATCGTCGAGCAGTACTTC	CASSEVRLIVEQYF
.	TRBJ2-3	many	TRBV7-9	TGTGCCAGCAGCCCTCGGACCAGGACCACAGATACGCAGTATTTT	CASSPRTRTTDTQYF
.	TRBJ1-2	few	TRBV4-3	TGCGCCAGCAGCCCGGAAGGATTCTCACGGGGTGGCTACACCTTC	CASSPEGFSRGGYTF
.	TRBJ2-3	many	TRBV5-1	TGCGCCAGCAGAAGAGAAATGGAGTGGTCAGATACGCAGTATTTT	CASRREMEWSDTQYF
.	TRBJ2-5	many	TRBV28	TGTGCCAGCAGCAAACGGGGGGCGCGAGAGACCCAGTACTTC	CASSKRGARETQYF
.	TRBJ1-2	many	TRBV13	TGTGCCAGCAGCCAACCGAACGAATATCTTAGGGGGTCGAACTATGGCTACACCTTC	CASSQPNEYLRGSNYGYTF
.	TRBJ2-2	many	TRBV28	TGTGCCAGCAGCCCGCACTCGGGACGGAACACCGGGGAGCTGTTTTTT	CASSPHSGRNTGELFF
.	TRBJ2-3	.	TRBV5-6	TGTGCCAGCAGCCTCCGAGGGGAAACTCTCCCCATTAGCACAGATACGCAGTATTTT	CASSLRGETLPISTDTQYF